This passage covers 27 T cell receptor beta chains from one sample sequenced in a study of blood T cell repertoires in COVID-19. Sequencing was performed with immunoSEQ multiplex PCR; in TCRdb, only in-frame clones are kept and a portion is missing. This table has 30,000 to 35,000 clones, 70% to 90% appearing once. Sequencing was performed on peripheral blood. Receptors were obtained from a man aged 60 to 69 with COVID-19, enrolled during active disease.

The genes are TRBV30 and TRBJ2-1; TRBD2 aligns across 7 bases. CDR3 length: 16 amino acids. Trimming at V came to 3 bases and at J to 4 bases, leaving 12 bases not matched to a gene. The germline gives CDR1 GTSNPN, CDR2 SVGIG (reference sequence). Written as DNA, the CDR3 is TGTGCCTGGAGGGGAGTGTCGGGGACTACTTACAATGAGCAGTTCTTC. Its translation is CAWRGVSGTTYNEQFF.

The chain joins TRBV27 to TRBJ2-3; 9 positions agree with TRBD2. CDR3 length equals 17 residues. CDR1 MNHEY and CDR2 SMNVEV come from the germline V gene (reference sequence). Unmatched junction bases numbered 11, after V lost 3 bases and J lost 4 bases. For the CDR3, the DNA is TGTGCCAGCAGTTTCTTTAGCGGGACTAGCAGGGCAGATACGCAGTATTTT. It is translated as CASSFFSGTSRADTQYF.

The gene calls are TRBV4-1 and TRBJ1-1, with 7 bases fitting TRBD1. J lost 0 bases, V lost 4 bases, and 5 bases had no gene match. Germline V gives CDR1 MGHRA, CDR2 YSYEKL. The CDR3 covers 15 residues. CDR3 amino acids: CASSPGQNMNTEAFF. CDR3 sequence (DNA): TGCGCCAGCAGCCCGGGACAGAACATGAACACTGAAGCTTTCTTT.

This chain uses TRBV20-1 with TRBJ2-1, with 8 bases aligning to TRBD1. This CDR3 is built from 15 residues. Germline V CDR1 and CDR2: DFQATT, SNEGSKA (reference sequence). Germline trimming cut 3 bases from V and 3 bases from J; bases unmatched to any gene: 7. CDR3 in DNA: TGCAGTGCTAGTAGGTCCAGGGGGCTCTACAATGAGCAGTTCTTC. As protein: CSASRSRGLYNEQFF.

This sequence joins TRBV7-2 and TRBJ2-5, with TRBD1 matching 8 bases. This CDR3 region has 14 residues. J was trimmed by 5 bases and V by 4 bases; bases with no gene match: 6. Germline assignment: CDR1 SGHTA and CDR2 FQGNSA. The CDR3 spells CASSSMTGVETQYF. The CDR3 DNA follows: TGTGCCAGCAGCTCCATGACAGGGGTGGAGACCCAGTACTTC.

The V and J genes are TRBV9 and TRBJ1-3; D is uncertain. Germline V gene data show CDR1 as SGDLS and CDR2 as YYNGEE. The V and J ends lost 4 bases and 0 bases respectively, with 14 bases between them. This CDR3 spans 16 amino acids. The CDR3 spells CASSLHPSISGNTIYF. The CDR3 DNA sequence: TGTGCCAGCAGCTTACACCCCAGTATCTCTGGAAACACCATATATTTT.

The J gene is TRBJ1-2, the V gene TRBV4-1; TRBD1 matches at 7 bases. The V gene's germline CDR1 is MGHRA and CDR2 YSYEKL. The CDR3 has 13 amino acids. Trimming removed 2 bases from V and 11 bases from J; junction bases left unmatched: 8. CDR3 amino acids: CASSQPGQYEYTF. CDR3 nucleotide sequence: TGCGCCAGCAGCCAACCGGGACAGTACGAATACACCTTC.

This clone has more than one count but fewer than ten. The CDR3 sequence: CASSPAGGLGYTF. CDR3 nucleotides: TGTGCCAGCAGCCCGGCAGGGGGCTTAGGCTACACCTTC. The rearrangement links TRBV5-5 to TRBJ1-2, with 8 bases aligning to TRBD1. The CDR3 length is 13 residues. Germline values: CDR1 SGHKS, CDR2 YYEKEE (reference sequence). The junction had 7 bases not matched to a gene; V was cut back by 4 bases and J by 8 bases.

This chain links TRBV24-1 with TRBJ2-5, with D perhaps TRBD2 (6 bases). Per the germline V gene, CDR1 is KGHDR and CDR2 is SFDVKD. V was cut by 1 base and J by 3 bases, with 17 bases left in between. This CDR3 contains 17 residues. The CDR3: CATSDFSTGTGEETQYF. The CDR3 DNA reads as TGTGCCACCAGTGATTTCTCAACCGGGACGGGGGAAGAGACCCAGTACTTC.

The V gene is TRBV4-2, the J gene TRBJ2-1; possibly TRBD2 for D (5 bases). Germline-derived CDR1 and CDR2 are LGHNA and YNFKEQ. V was shortened by 0 bases and J by 7 bases, with 16 bases between the two germline ends. The CDR3 loop spans 16 amino acids. CDR3 residues: CASSQDQLASKNEQFF. CDR3 DNA: TGTGCCAGCAGCCAAGATCAGCTAGCCAGTAAGAATGAGCAGTTCTTC.

V is TRBV10-3 and J is TRBJ2-1, with 8 bases matching TRBD1. CDR3 length equals 16 residues. The junction had 11 bases not matched to a gene; V was cut back by 6 bases and J by 4 bases. Germline V CDR1 and CDR2: ENHRY, SYGVKD. CDR3 nucleotides: TGTGCCATCAGCCAGGAGGCAGGGGGCACTTACAATGAGCAGTTCTTC. Amino acids: CAISQEAGGTYNEQFF.

This chain links TRBV28 with TRBJ2-3; 11 nucleotides align to TRBD2. This CDR3 contains 21 residues. Per germline, CDR1 MDHEN and CDR2 SYDVKM. V lost 3 bases, J lost 0 bases, and 17 bases stayed unmatched. For the CDR3, the DNA is TGTGCCAGCAGTTTCCCAACAGGGTCCTTCTGGACTAGCGGGAGCACAGATACGCAGTATTTT. It codes for CASSFPTGSFWTSGSTDTQYF.

This rearrangement joins TRBV28 to TRBJ1-1; 10 nucleotides match TRBD1. Germline V lookup: CDR1 MDHEN, CDR2 SYDVKM. With V trimmed by 6 bases and J by 0 bases, 16 bases remained unmatched. The CDR3 contains 19 residues. CDR3 DNA: TGTGCCAGCAGCCGATTGACGGGGACAGGGGTCGCTCTGAACACTGAAGCTTTCTTT. Translating gives CASSRLTGTGVALNTEAFF.

The chain couples TRBV6-2 or TRBV6-3 to TRBJ1-1; D may be TRBD1 (5 bases). CDR3 length: 14 residues. Germline values: CDR1 MNHEY, CDR2 SVGEGT. The V end was cut by 6 bases, the J end by 7 bases, with 18 bases between. Here the CDR3 reads CASSLSRNTGEAFF. The CDR3 region has the DNA TGTGCCAGCAGCCTCTCTCGGAATACAGGTGAAGCTTTCTTT.

The V call is TRBV9, the J call TRBJ1-5, with 7 bases matching TRBD1. The CDR3 covers 15 residues. Trimming took 6 bases from V and 4 from J; bases not matched to a gene: 10. Germline CDR1 SGDLS, CDR2 YYNGEE. CDR3: CASNPTGQENQPQHF. CDR3 DNA sequence: TGTGCCAGCAACCCCACTGGACAGGAAAATCAGCCCCAGCATTTT.

This clone appeared once. The V gene is TRBV5-1, the J gene TRBJ2-3, with D perhaps matching TRBD2 (7 bases). The CDR3 is made up of 17 amino acids. Trimming shortened V by 4 bases and J by 2 bases, and 20 bases separated the two germline ends. The germline gives CDR1 SGHRS, CDR2 YFSETQ. The CDR3 DNA is TGCGCCAGCAGCCCGGGACGGGGGGCGCGGGACACAGATACGCAGTATTTT. It specifies CASSPGRGARDTDTQYF.

This clone was counted a single time. This chain uses TRBV7-2 with TRBJ2-2; 12 nucleotides line up with TRBD1. The germline CDR1 and CDR2 sequences are SGHTA and FQGNSA. This CDR3 comprises 16 residues. The junction had 2 bases not matched to a gene; V was cut back by 1 base and J by 5 bases. CDR3 residues: CASSLGGQGATGELFF. The CDR3 DNA follows: TGTGCCAGCAGCTTAGGGGGACAGGGGGCAACCGGGGAGCTGTTTTTT. Drawing the rest from reference TRBV7-2 and TRBJ2-2, the complete variable domain is GAGVSQSPSNKVTEKGKDVELRCDPISGHTALYWYRQSLGQGLEFLIYFQGNSAPDKSGLPSDRFSAERTGGSVSTLTIQRTQQEDSAVYLCASSLGGQGATGELFFGEGSRLTVL.

This rearrangement joins TRBV28 to TRBJ2-7, with D possibly matching TRBD1 (6 bases). With 1 base removed from V and 5 bases from J, the gap between germline ends came to 15 bases. The CDR3 has 15 residues. Germline CDR1 is MDHEN and CDR2 is SYDVKM. The CDR3 sequence is CASSLFPGQSDEQYF. CDR3 nucleotides: TGTGCCAGCAGTTTATTTCCGGGACAATCTGACGAGCAGTACTTC.

V gene TRBV28 combines with J gene TRBJ1-2; no firm D call. V was clipped by 2 bases and J by 4 bases, with 5 bases between them. In germline, CDR1 is MDHEN, CDR2 SYDVKM. There are 12 residues in the CDR3. The CDR3 protein is CASSLSPYGYTF. DNA of the CDR3: TGTGCCAGCAGTTTAAGCCCCTATGGCTACACCTTC.

CDR3 loop: CASSQVGGTGNYEQYF. The CDR3 DNA sequence: TGCGCCAGCAGCCAAGTTGGGGGGACAGGGAACTACGAGCAGTACTTC. The chain joins TRBV4-1 to TRBJ2-7; 9 bases are shared with TRBD1. Germline loops: CDR1 MGHRA, CDR2 YSYEKL. The CDR3 runs 16 residues. Trimming at V came to 1 base and at J to 3 bases, leaving 7 bases not matched to a gene.

This chain connects TRBV3-1 (or the pseudogene TRBV3-2) to TRBJ2-5, with 12 bases identical to TRBD2. This CDR3 contains 16 residues. Germline-derived CDR1 and CDR2 are LGHDT and YNNKEL (reference sequence). V dropped 4 bases and J dropped 5; count of bases not matched to a gene: 8. The CDR3 sequence: CASSRLRLAGEETQYF. The CDR3, as DNA: TGTGCCAGCAGCCGACTTAGACTAGCGGGAGAGGAGACCCAGTACTTC.

The chain has TRBV7-6 and TRBJ2-1, with TRBD2 matching 7 bases. The CDR3 is 15 amino acids. Germline V lookup: CDR1 SGHVS, CDR2 FNYEAQ. V was pared by 0 bases and J by 5 bases, with 4 bases of the junction left unmatched. As DNA, the CDR3 is TGTGCCAGCAGCTTAGCGGACGGGACTAACAATGAGCAGTTCTTC. The encoded protein is CASSLADGTNNEQFF.

V usage is TRBV28 and J usage is TRBJ1-1; tentative D call: TRBD1 (6 bases). The CDR3 contains 12 residues. V lost 10 bases and J lost 8, with 17 bases in between. Germline V gene data show CDR1 as MDHEN and CDR2 as SYDVKM. The CDR3 reads CATLRDTHEAFF. CDR3 coding DNA: TGTGCCACCTTGAGGGACACACACGAAGCTTTCTTT.

The rearrangement uses TRBV19 and TRBJ2-1; TRBD2 aligns across 9 bases. CDR3 length: 15 residues. The ends lost 7 bases at V and 8 bases at J; junction bases unmatched: 12. Germline V CDR1 and CDR2: LNHDA, SQIVND (reference sequence). CDR3 nucleotides: TGTGCCAGTAACGGAGGCGGGAGGGTCACAGATGAGCAGTTCTTC. Amino acids: CASNGGGRVTDEQFF.

The rearrangement joins TRBV3-1 (or the pseudogene TRBV3-2) to TRBJ2-5; 15 nucleotides agree with TRBD2. After removal of 5 bases from V and 2 bases from J, the junction contained 3 bases not matched to a gene. The V gene's germline CDR1 is LGHDT and CDR2 YNNKEL (reference sequence). There are 16 residues in the CDR3. The CDR3 reads CASSSGLAGGQETQYF. CDR3 DNA sequence: TGTGCCAGCAGCTCCGGACTAGCGGGAGGGCAAGAGACCCAGTACTTC.

This sequence joins TRBV19 and TRBJ2-2, with 7 bases aligning to TRBD2. The junction had 1 base not matched to a gene; V was cut back by 3 bases and J by 6 bases. The germline gives CDR1 LNHDA, CDR2 SQIVND (reference sequence). This CDR3 contains 13 residues. The CDR3 DNA follows: TGTGCCAGTAGTATGGGGGGGGCCGGGGAGCTGTTTTTT. It encodes CASSMGGAGELFF.

Of note for this clone: This specimen includes other DNA sequences encoding the same CDR3. J is TRBJ1-1 and V is TRBV28; D ambiguous. This CDR3 comprises 13 residues. V lost 3 bases to trimming and J lost 4 bases, with 9 bases between them. Germline V CDR1 and CDR2: MDHEN, SYDVKM. CDR3 in DNA: TGTGCCAGCAGTTTCCCGGGTCGCACTGAAGCTTTCTTT. This gives the protein CASSFPGRTEAFF. Using reference TRBV28 and TRBJ1-1 for the parts outside the CDR3, the full variable domain is DVKVTQSSRYLVKRTGEKVFLECVQDMDHENMFWYRQDPGLGLRLIYFSYDVKMKEKGDIPEGYSVSREKKERFSLILESASTNQTSMYLCASSFPGRTEAFFGQGTRLTVV.